These T cell receptor beta chains were read from a single sample in a study of cytomegalovirus exposure and HLA in healthy donors. Libraries were prepared by immunoSEQ multiplex PCR; TCRdb keeps only in-frame clonotypes and omits some of them. The repertoire includes under 200,000 clones, around 86% of them detected once, and about 2.3% sits in the top ten. Sequenced material: PBMCs. Source of these receptors: a male donor in good health and CMV-seronegative. The CDR3 runs from the conserved cysteine through the conserved F or W. D genes are given only for firm matches. A clone size is listed for some rows: how often the clone was seen (once, few, many), or a class if it is expanded.

D gene	V gene	J gene	clone size	CDR3 protein	CDR3 DNA
TRBD1	TRBV7-2	TRBJ1-1	few	CASSIDRVGEAFF	TGTGCCAGCAGCATAGACAGGGTCGGTGAGGCTTTCTTT
TRBD1	TRBV27	TRBJ1-5	NA	CASSSSQTGQGYLEPQHF	TGTGCCAGCAGTTCCTCCCAAACCGGACAGGGGTATTTGGAGCCCCAGCATTTT
NA	TRBV5-5	TRBJ1-4	few	CASSSMGTNEKLFF	TGTGCCAGCAGTTCGATGGGGACAAATGAAAAACTGTTTTTT
TRBD1	TRBV2	TRBJ2-5	NA	CASEVTGTGVETQYF	TGTGCCAGCGAAGTAACCGGGACAGGGGTTGAGACCCAGTACTTC
NA	TRBV2	TRBJ1-2	once	CASSESRAYGYTF	TGTGCCAGCAGTGAGAGCAGGGCCTATGGCTACACCTTC
NA	TRBV30	TRBJ1-1	once	CAWRAADRMNTEAFF	TGTGCCTGGAGAGCGGCGGACAGAATGAACACTGAAGCTTTCTTT
NA	TRBV19	TRBJ2-6	NA	CASSPSPGANVLTF	TGTGCCAGTAGTCCTAGCCCCGGGGCCAACGTCCTGACTTTC
NA	TRBV7-8	TRBJ2-3	once	CASSLALLDTQYF	TGTGCCAGCAGCTTAGCGCTATTAGATACGCAGTATTTT
NA	TRBV18	TRBJ1-2	NA	CASSPSGGTANYGYTF	TGTGCCAGCTCACCATCCGGGGGGACTGCTAACTATGGCTACACCTTC
TRBD1	TRBV7-9	TRBJ1-3	NA	CASSQDPRTGVSGNTIYF	TGTGCCAGCAGCCAAGATCCCAGGACAGGGGTTTCTGGAAACACCATATATTTT
TRBD1	TRBV4-1	TRBJ1-5	NA	CASSQGISGGLQPQHF	TGCGCCAGCAGCCAAGGGATTTCAGGGGGCTTACAGCCCCAGCATTTT
NA	TRBV5-1	TRBJ2-3	NA	CASSYQGPDTQYF	TGCGCCAGCAGTTATCAGGGGCCGGATACGCAGTATTTT
NA	TRBV7-2	TRBJ1-2	NA	CASSISPDSNYGYTF	TGTGCCAGCAGCATTAGCCCGGACAGTAACTATGGCTACACCTTC
NA	TRBV11-2	TRBJ2-7	NA	CATKRTAFYEQYF	TGTGCCACCAAACGGACAGCCTTCTACGAGCAGTACTTC
NA	TRBV27	TRBJ1-5	NA	CASSLRGFSNQPQHF	TGTGCCAGCAGTTTAAGGGGGTTTAGCAATCAGCCCCAGCATTTT
TRBD1	TRBV15	TRBJ1-3	once	CATRNPGTGLDTIYF	TGTGCCACCAGGAATCCCGGGACAGGGTTAGACACCATATATTTT
TRBD1	TRBV29-1	TRBJ1-5	once	CSAIGQDLNQPQHF	TGCAGCGCAATAGGACAGGACCTAAATCAGCCCCAGCATTTT
NA	TRBV4-1	TRBJ2-3	NA	CASSQIQRRRDTQYF	TGCGCCAGCAGCCAAATCCAGCGGAGGAGGGATACGCAGTATTTT
TRBD1	TRBV9	TRBJ1-1	NA	CASSQAGGTGGMAEAFF	TGTGCCAGCAGCCAAGCGGGGGGGACAGGGGGCATGGCTGAAGCTTTCTTT
NA	TRBV9	TRBJ1-2	NA	CASSPDSLKRGYTF	TGTGCCAGCAGCCCCGATAGCCTCAAAAGGGGCTACACCTTC
TRBD2	TRBV6-1	TRBJ2-3	NA	CASSRGGETDTQYF	TGTGCCAGCAGCCGGGGGGGCGAGACAGATACGCAGTATTTT
NA	TRBV10-3	TRBJ1-1	few	CAISEGQRNTEAFF	TGTGCCATCAGCGAGGGGCAGAGGAACACTGAAGCTTTCTTT
TRBD1	TRBV6-6	TRBJ2-3	few	CASSGTDYSSTDTQYF	TGTGCCAGCAGTGGGACAGACTATTCTAGCACAGATACGCAGTATTTT
TRBD1	TRBV5-8	TRBJ2-7	NA	CASSLDGTGLNEQYF	TGTGCCAGCAGCTTGGACGGGACAGGGTTAAACGAGCAGTACTTC